This T cell receptor beta chain is from a study of Graves' ophthalmopathy and Graves' hyperthyroidism. CDR3 size: 13 residues. The J segment lost 6 bases and the V segment lost 6 bases, leaving 6 bases of the junction unmatched. The sequenced template was RNA, covering the TCR beta CDR3 region. A first-round RT-PCR used HTBI primers, followed by a second-round multiplex PCR. TCRdb re-derived calls from the multiplex PCR reads in MiXCR, one entry per CDR3 protein. This sample has about 370,000 distinct CDR3 sequences, with approximately 18% found just once. This receptor was obtained from an adult woman with stable Graves' hyperthyroidism. Sequenced: peripheral blood. The rearrangement uses TRBV12-3 or TRBV12-4 and TRBJ1-2; 8 bases are shared with TRBD1. The CDR3 DNA sequence: TGTGCCAGCAGGAGAGACAGGGGCAATGGCTACACCTTC. This gives the protein CASRRDRGNGYTF.